This passage covers 4 T cell receptor beta chains from one sample sequenced in a study of regulatory T cells in long-lasting Graves disease. The time point is: persistent/refractory GD, antithyroid drugs over 5 years with positive TRAb. The TCR library was made from RNA that had been extracted from PBMCs in TRIzol. To make TCR beta libraries, researchers used iRepertoire HTBI primers and Arm-PCR of CDR3 regions. TCRdb itself ran the multiplex PCR reads through MiXCR, one entry per CDR3 protein. The table has 300,000 to 500,000 distinct CDR3 sequences, about a fifth seen once. Sequenced here: peripheral blood mononuclear cells (PBMCs), sampled when the disease was refractory, from a patient treated with antithyroid drugs. Receptors were obtained from a female donor with Graves disease.

This clonotype was seen a few times. The chain carries TRBV10-2 and TRBJ1-2, with 8 nucleotides matching TRBD1. This CDR3 comprises 18 residues. The V gene end was trimmed by 0 bases and the J gene end by 1 base; junction bases not matched to a gene: 10. The germline V gene encodes CDR1 WSHSY and CDR2 SAAADI. The CDR3: CASSESAAGGRINYGYTF. In DNA form, the CDR3 reads TGCGCCAGCAGTGAGTCGGCGGCAGGGGGCAGGATTAACTATGGCTACACCTTC.

This clonotype was detected only a few times. The genes are TRBV28 and TRBJ2-3, with TRBD1 identical over 8 bases. The V gene's germline CDR1 is MDHEN and CDR2 SYDVKM. The trim removed 8 bases at V and 2 bases at J, leaving 12 bases unmatched. CDR3 length: 16 residues. CDR3 loop: CASSSPTGGITDTQYF. The DNA of the CDR3 is TGTGCCAGCTCTTCCCCAACAGGGGGGATCACAGATACGCAGTATTTT.

This clonotype was seen at least ten times. The chain employs TRBV7-9 and TRBJ1-4; 10 bases line up with TRBD1. CDR1 and CDR2 (germline): SEHNR, FQNEAQ (reference sequence). J was trimmed by 7 bases and V by 7 bases; bases with no gene match: 12. The CDR3 is 16 amino acids. The DNA of the CDR3 is TGTGCCAGCAACGTAGCGACAGGGGGCATTGGTGAAAAACTGTTTTTT. Its translation is CASNVATGGIGEKLFF.

V is TRBV19 and J is TRBJ1-5; TRBD1 is a possible D gene (5 bases). The CDR3 spans 17 residues. CDR1 LNHDA and CDR2 SQIVND come from the germline V gene (reference sequence). V gave up 3 bases and J gave up 4 bases, with 19 bases separating them. This chain's CDR3 is CASSIWQGIGSNQPQHF. In nucleotides, the CDR3 is TGTGCCAGTAGTATTTGGCAGGGAATAGGATCAAATCAGCCCCAGCATTTT.